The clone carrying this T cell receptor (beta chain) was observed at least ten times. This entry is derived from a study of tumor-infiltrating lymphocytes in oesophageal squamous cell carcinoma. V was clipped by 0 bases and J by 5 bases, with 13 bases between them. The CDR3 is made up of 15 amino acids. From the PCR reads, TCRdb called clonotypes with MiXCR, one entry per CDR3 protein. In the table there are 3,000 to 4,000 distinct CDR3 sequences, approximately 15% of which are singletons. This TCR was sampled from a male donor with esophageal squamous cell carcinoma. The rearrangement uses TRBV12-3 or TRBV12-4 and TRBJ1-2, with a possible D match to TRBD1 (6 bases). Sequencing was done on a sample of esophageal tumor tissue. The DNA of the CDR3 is TGTGCCAGCAGTTTAGCTGGGGGCCTAATTTATGGCTACACCTTC. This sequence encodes CASSLAGGLIYGYTF.